The text below deals with one T cell receptor (beta chain). This record belongs to a study of blood T cell repertoires in COVID-19. Study details: Italy, Spain and the United States were the sources of the convalescent and acute COVID-19 samples. T cells, B-cell-depleted T cells, or PBMCs provided the cDNA or gDNA that served as material.

There are 14 residues in the CDR3. Germline values: CDR1 SGHTA, CDR2 FQGNSA. The V gene end was trimmed by 4 bases and the J gene end by 9 bases; junction bases not matched to a gene: 11. Per the original methods: Counts of nucleated cells, estimated from reference gene primer amplification, were obtained. Generated by immunoSEQ multiplex PCR, the TCRdb table keeps only in-frame clones and is missing some. The DNA gave D and trimming, while V, J and clone size come from that table. This sample has 80,000 or so clones, with more than 75% found just once. The receptor was derived from a human donor in a cohort sampled during active COVID-19. The chain couples TRBV7-2 to TRBJ1-1; 7 bases are a match to TRBD1. Sequencing was performed on peripheral blood. The CDR3 spells CASSSGPGGKQAFF. CDR3 in DNA: TGTGCCAGCAGCTCAGGGCCAGGGGGGAAACAAGCTTTCTTT.